These T cell receptor beta chains were read from a single sample in a study of control samples from healthy donors and cancer patients. Sequencing used immunoSEQ multiplex PCR; TCRdb keeps in-frame clones, though not all of them. The sample has some 150,000 clones; approximately 94% are singletons. Sample: PBMCs. The receptors come from a man in his 60s with colorectal cancer. Both conserved end residues are part of each CDR3. A D gene is named only where the DNA matches it firmly. Not every row has a clone size; where given, it reads once, few, many or a size class.

d_call,clone_size,v_call,j_call,cdr3_nt,cdr3_aa
TRBD1,.,TRBV18,TRBJ2-7,TGTGCCAGCTCACCAGCGTCAGGGGGCCTATACGAGCAGTACTTC,CASSPASGGLYEQYF
.,.,TRBV5-4,TRBJ1-1,TGTGCCAGCAGCTTGGAACAGGTTACGAACACTGAAGCTTTCTTT,CASSLEQVTNTEAFF
TRBD1,.,TRBV6-5,TRBJ1-2,TGTGCCAGCAAGGCTGGCAGGGGGTACAACTATGGCTACACCTTC,CASKAGRGYNYGYTF
TRBD2,.,TRBV2,TRBJ2-5,TGTGCCAGCCGAAGCGGGGTGGGGGAGACCCAGTACTTC,CASRSGVGETQYF
.,.,TRBV20-1,TRBJ2-3,TGCAGTGCTAGTCGTCCCCAATTTTACACAGATACGCAGTATTTT,CSASRPQFYTDTQYF
TRBD1,.,TRBV4-1,TRBJ2-1,TGCGCCAGCAGCCAGGATTTTTCCGGGACAGGGTACACGTATAAGCAGTTCTTC,CASSQDFSGTGYTYKQFF
TRBD1,.,TRBV29-1,TRBJ1-1,TGCAGCGTCGCGGGACAGGGCGACACTGAAGCTTTCTTT,CSVAGQGDTEAFF
.,.,TRBV3-1/TRBV3-2,TRBJ1-4,TGTGCCAGCAGCCATCGGGGAAGAACTAATGAAAAACTGTTTTTT,CASSHRGRTNEKLFF
TRBD2,.,TRBV6-6,TRBJ2-7,TGTGCCAGCAGTTACGGACTAGGAGCCTACGAGCAGTACTTC,CASSYGLGAYEQYF
.,.,TRBV6-5,TRBJ1-5,TGTGCCAGCAGCGGGACGGGCCGGGGGCAGCCCCAGCATTTT,CASSGTGRGQPQHF
.,.,TRBV18,TRBJ1-2,TGTGCCAGCTCACTCCCCGGGGAGGGTCCGGGCTACACCTTC,CASSLPGEGPGYTF
.,.,TRBV19,TRBJ1-3,TGTGCCAGTAGTATTCTGGCAGCGAGCTCTGGAAACACCATATATTTT,CASSILAASSGNTIYF
.,once,TRBV21-1,TRBJ1-5,TGTGCCAGCAGCAAAAGGGGGTTATCCCCCAGGGGCAATCAGCCCCAGCATTTT,CASSKRGLSPRGNQPQHF
TRBD1,once,TRBV19,TRBJ1-4,TGTGCCAGTAGTAACAGGGGCGGTGAAAAACTGTTTTTT,CASSNRGGEKLFF
.,.,TRBV5-4,TRBJ1-1,TGTGCCAGCAGCTTTTCCGGCGGGCGGGACACTGAAGCTTTCTTT,CASSFSGGRDTEAFF
TRBD1,once,TRBV19,TRBJ1-6,TGTGCCAGTAGTGGACAGGGTAATTCACCCCTCCACTTT,CASSGQGNSPLHF
TRBD1,.,TRBV24-1,TRBJ1-2,TGTGCCACCAGTGAAGTGGACAGGGGCTACACCTTC,CATSEVDRGYTF
TRBD2,.,TRBV3-1/TRBV3-2,TRBJ2-3,TGTGCCAGCAGCCAGGATCAGCGGGGATGGGATACGCAGTATTTT,CASSQDQRGWDTQYF
TRBD1,.,TRBV5-1,TRBJ2-1,TGCGCCAGCCGGGGACAGCCCTCCTACAATGAGCAGTTCTTC,CASRGQPSYNEQFF
.,.,TRBV9,TRBJ1-5,TGTGCCAGCAGCGAGTCCCCTTCAAATCAGCCCCAGCATTTT,CASSESPSNQPQHF
.,once,TRBV6-5,TRBJ1-5,TGTGCCAGCAAGGGAGGGGGTCGGAATCAGCCCCAGCATTTT,CASKGGGRNQPQHF
.,many,TRBV2,TRBJ2-7,TGTGCCAGCAGTGAATATGTAGGGGAGTACGAGCAGTACTTC,CASSEYVGEYEQYF
.,few,TRBV27,TRBJ1-2,TGTGCCAGCAGTTCTCGGTGGGATGGCTACACCTTC,CASSSRWDGYTF
.,.,TRBV6-5,TRBJ2-7,TGTGCCAGCAGGGACTTCAACAAGGACGAGCAGTACTTC,CASRDFNKDEQYF
.,.,TRBV6-5,TRBJ1-3,TGTGCCAGCAGTTACTCGTATATGGGGGAGGAGGACACCATATATTTT,CASSYSYMGEEDTIYF
TRBD1,.,TRBV30,TRBJ2-1,TGTGCCTGGAGTGAGCCAGACAGGGGTCGCAATGAGCAGTTCTTC,CAWSEPDRGRNEQFF
.,.,TRBV6-2/TRBV6-3,TRBJ1-5,TGTGCCAGCAGCCCCGGGAGCCTTAATCAGCCCCAGCATTTT,CASSPGSLNQPQHF
TRBD1,.,TRBV27,TRBJ1-5,TGTGCCAGCAGTTCCGACAGGGTAGGCCAGCCCCAGCATTTT,CASSSDRVGQPQHF
TRBD1,.,TRBV7-2,TRBJ1-1,TGTGCCAGCAGCCAACCTACAGGGGGCGTGAAGGCTTTCTTT,CASSQPTGGVKAFF
.,.,TRBV2,TRBJ1-5,TGTGCCAGCATGCCAGGCATCAATCAGCCCCAGCATTTT,CASMPGINQPQHF
.,.,TRBV11-3,TRBJ1-2,TGTGCCAGCAGCACGTCGAGCGGGGTCGGCTACACCTTC,CASSTSSGVGYTF
TRBD1,.,TRBV13,TRBJ2-6,TGTGCCAGCAGCTGGGGACAGGGGTTAACCGGGGCCAACGTCCTGACTTTC,CASSWGQGLTGANVLTF
TRBD1,.,TRBV19,TRBJ1-1,TGTGCCAGTAGTAGGACAGGCATGAACACTGAAGCTTTCTTT,CASSRTGMNTEAFF
.,.,TRBV29-1,TRBJ2-7,TGCAGCGTTGAAAGTCCAGGGATCGAGCAGTACTTC,CSVESPGIEQYF
TRBD2,.,TRBV7-2,TRBJ2-5,TGTGCCAGCAGCTTACATAGCGGGGGGGCCGGGGAGACCCAGTACTTC,CASSLHSGGAGETQYF
.,.,TRBV19,TRBJ2-6,TGTGCCAGTAGCCAGGGAAGCTCTGGGGCCAACGTCCTGACTTTC,CASSQGSSGANVLTF
.,.,TRBV5-4,TRBJ2-5,TGTGCCAGCAGCCGACAGGGGATGCGGGGGGAGACCCAGTACTTC,CASSRQGMRGETQYF
.,.,TRBV6-5,TRBJ2-5,TGTGCCAGCAAGGGACCCTCTGGGGAGACCCAGTACTTC,CASKGPSGETQYF
.,.,TRBV6-4,TRBJ1-1,TGTGCCGGTCCCCAGGGCAGGCCCACTGAAGCTTTCTTT,CAGPQGRPTEAFF
.,.,TRBV4-3,TRBJ2-7,TGCGTCAGCAGCCCTGGATCTGGAGAGCAGTACTTC,CVSSPGSGEQYF
TRBD2,.,TRBV27,TRBJ2-7,TGTGCCAGCGGTAGACTAGCGGATTACGAGCAGTACTTC,CASGRLADYEQYF
TRBD1,.,TRBV10-3,TRBJ1-3,TGTGCCACCGGGACAGGGGCGTTTAGGAGCTCTGGAAACACCATATATTTT,CATGTGAFRSSGNTIYF
TRBD1,.,TRBV10-3,TRBJ1-1,TGTGCCATCAGATTACAGGGGATGAACACTGAAGCTTTCTTT,CAIRLQGMNTEAFF
TRBD2,.,TRBV6-6,TRBJ2-3,TGTGCCAGCAGTTTCTCCCAAGCGGGGGGACCCGATACGCAGTATTTT,CASSFSQAGGPDTQYF